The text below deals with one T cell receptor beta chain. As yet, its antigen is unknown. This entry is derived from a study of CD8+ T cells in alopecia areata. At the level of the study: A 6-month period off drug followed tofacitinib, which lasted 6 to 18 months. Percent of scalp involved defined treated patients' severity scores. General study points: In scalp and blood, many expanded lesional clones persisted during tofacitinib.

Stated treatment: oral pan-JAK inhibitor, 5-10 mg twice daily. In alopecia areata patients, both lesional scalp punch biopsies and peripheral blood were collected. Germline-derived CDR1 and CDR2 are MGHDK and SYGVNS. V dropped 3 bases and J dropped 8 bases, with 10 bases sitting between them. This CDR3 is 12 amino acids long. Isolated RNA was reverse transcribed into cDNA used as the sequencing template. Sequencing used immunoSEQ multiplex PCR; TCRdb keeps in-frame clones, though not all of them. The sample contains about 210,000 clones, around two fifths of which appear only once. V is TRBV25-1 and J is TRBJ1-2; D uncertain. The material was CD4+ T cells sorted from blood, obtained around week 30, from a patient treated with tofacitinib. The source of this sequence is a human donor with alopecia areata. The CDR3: CASSDSGWGYTF. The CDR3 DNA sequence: TGTGCCAGCAGTGATAGCGGGTGGGGCTACACCTTC.